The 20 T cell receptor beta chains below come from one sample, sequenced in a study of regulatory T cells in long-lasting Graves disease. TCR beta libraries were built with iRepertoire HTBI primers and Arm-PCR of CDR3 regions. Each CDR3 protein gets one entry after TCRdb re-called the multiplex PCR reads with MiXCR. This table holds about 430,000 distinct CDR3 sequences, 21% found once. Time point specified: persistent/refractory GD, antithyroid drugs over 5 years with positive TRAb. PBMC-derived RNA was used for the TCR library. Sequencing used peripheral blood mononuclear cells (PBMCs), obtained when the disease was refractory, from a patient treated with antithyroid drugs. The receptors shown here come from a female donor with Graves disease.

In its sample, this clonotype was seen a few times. CDR3 nucleotide sequence: TGTGCCAGCAGCCCATGGCTCCGCGGGAGAGCGGAGACCCAGTACTTC. It codes for CASSPWLRGRAETQYF. The rearrangement joins TRBV7-9 to TRBJ2-5, with TRBD2 identical over 7 bases. The CDR3 extends over 16 amino acids. Germline V gene sequence: CDR1 SEHNR, CDR2 FQNEAQ (reference sequence). Trimming removed 5 bases from V and 5 bases from J; junction bases left unmatched: 14.

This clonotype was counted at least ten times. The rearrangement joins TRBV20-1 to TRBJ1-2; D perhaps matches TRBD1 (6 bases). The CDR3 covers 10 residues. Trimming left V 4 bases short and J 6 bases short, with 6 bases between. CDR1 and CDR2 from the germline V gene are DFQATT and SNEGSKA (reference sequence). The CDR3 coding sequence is TGCAGTGCTAACAGGGATGGCTACACCTTC. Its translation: CSANRDGYTF.

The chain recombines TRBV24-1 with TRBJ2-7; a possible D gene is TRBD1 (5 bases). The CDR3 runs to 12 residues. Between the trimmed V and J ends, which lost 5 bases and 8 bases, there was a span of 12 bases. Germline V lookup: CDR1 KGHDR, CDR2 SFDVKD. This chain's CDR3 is CATSVLWGQQYF. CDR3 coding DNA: TGTGCCACCAGTGTTCTCTGGGGCCAGCAGTACTTC.

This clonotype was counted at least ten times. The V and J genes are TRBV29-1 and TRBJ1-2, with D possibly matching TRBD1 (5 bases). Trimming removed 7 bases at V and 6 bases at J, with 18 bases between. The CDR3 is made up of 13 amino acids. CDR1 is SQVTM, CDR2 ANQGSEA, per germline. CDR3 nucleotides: TGCAGCGCCCTCCCCGGGCAGGGAGATGGCTACACCTTC. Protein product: CSALPGQGDGYTF.

DNA for the CDR3: TGTGCCAGCAGCTTGTATGAGCAGTTCTTC. Its translation is CASSLYEQFF. This sequence joins TRBV5-8 and TRBJ2-1; D is undetermined. CDR1 is SGHTS and CDR2 is YDEGEE in the germline V gene. The length of the CDR3 is 10 residues. V lost 1 base and J 8 bases, leaving 1 base between the germline ends.

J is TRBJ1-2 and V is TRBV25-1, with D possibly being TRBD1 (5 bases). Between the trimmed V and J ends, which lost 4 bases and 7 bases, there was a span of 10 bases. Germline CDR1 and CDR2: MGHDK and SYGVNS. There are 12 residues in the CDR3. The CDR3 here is CASSGGGAGYTF. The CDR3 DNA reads TGTGCCAGCAGTGGGGGAGGGGCTGGCTACACCTTC.

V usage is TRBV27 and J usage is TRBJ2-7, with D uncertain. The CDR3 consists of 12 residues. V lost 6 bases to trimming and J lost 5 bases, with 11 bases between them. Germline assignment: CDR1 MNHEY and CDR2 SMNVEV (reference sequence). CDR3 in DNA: TGTGCCAGCAGCGGGCCCTACGACGAGCAGTACTTC. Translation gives CASSGPYDEQYF.

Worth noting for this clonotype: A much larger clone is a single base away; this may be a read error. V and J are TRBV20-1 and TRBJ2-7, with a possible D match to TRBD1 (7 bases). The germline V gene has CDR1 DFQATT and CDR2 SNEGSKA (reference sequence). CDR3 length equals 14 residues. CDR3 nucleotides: TGCAGTGCTATGGTGGAGGGGGCAATTTACGAGCAGCACTTC. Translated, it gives CSAMVEGAIYEQHF.

Written as DNA, the CDR3 is TGTGCCAGCAGTTTAGGGGGACAGGGGGCCTGGTTTGAGCAGTTCTTC. It yields the protein CASSLGGQGAWFEQFF. The gene calls are TRBV12-3 or TRBV12-4 and TRBJ2-1; 12 bases agree with TRBD1. The CDR3 is made up of 16 amino acids. Trimming cost V 1 base and J 9 bases; bases outside gene matches: 7.

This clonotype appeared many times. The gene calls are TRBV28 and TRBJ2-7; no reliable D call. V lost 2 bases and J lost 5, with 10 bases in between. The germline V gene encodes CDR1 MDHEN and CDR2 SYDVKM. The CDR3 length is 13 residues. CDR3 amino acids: CASSLQPIDEQYF. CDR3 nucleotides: TGTGCCAGCAGTTTACAACCCATCGACGAGCAGTACTTC.

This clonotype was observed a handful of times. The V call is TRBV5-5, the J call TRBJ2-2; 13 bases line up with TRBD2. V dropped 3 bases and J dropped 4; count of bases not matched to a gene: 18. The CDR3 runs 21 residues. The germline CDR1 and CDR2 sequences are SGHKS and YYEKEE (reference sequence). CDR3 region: CASSSPGWQGLAGRGTGELFF. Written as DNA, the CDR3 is TGTGCCAGCAGCTCCCCGGGGTGGCAGGGACTAGCGGGAAGGGGCACCGGGGAGCTGTTTTTT.

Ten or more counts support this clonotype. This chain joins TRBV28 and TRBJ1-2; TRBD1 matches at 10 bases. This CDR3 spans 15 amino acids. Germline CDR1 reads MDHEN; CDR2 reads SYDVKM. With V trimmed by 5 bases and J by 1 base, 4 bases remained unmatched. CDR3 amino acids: CASSPGQGGNYGYTF. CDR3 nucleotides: TGTGCCAGCAGTCCTGGACAGGGGGGTAACTATGGCTACACCTTC.

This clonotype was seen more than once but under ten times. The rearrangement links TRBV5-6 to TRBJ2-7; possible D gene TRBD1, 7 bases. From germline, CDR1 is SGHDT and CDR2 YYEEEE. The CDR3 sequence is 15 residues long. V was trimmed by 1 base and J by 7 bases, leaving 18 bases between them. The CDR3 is CASSLTPAGGREQYF. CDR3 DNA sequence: TGTGCCAGCAGCTTGACGCCGGCAGGGGGGAGGGAGCAGTACTTC. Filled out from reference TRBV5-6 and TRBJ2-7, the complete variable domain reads DAGVTQSPTHLIKTRGQQVTLRCSPKSGHDTVSWYQQALGQGPQFIFQYYEEEERQRGNFPDRFSGHQFPNYSSELNVNALLLGDSALYLCASSLTPAGGREQYFGPGTRLTVT.

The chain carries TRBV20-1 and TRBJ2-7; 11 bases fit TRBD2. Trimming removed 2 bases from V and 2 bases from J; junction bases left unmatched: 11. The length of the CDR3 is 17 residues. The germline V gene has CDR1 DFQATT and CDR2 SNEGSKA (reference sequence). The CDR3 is CSARRRAGLAAPYEQYF. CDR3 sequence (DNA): TGCAGTGCTAGAAGACGAGCGGGACTAGCGGCGCCCTACGAGCAGTACTTC.

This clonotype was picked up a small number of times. CDR3 sequence: CASSLNSAYEQYF. DNA for the CDR3: TGTGCCAGCAGCTTGAATTCAGCCTACGAGCAGTACTTC. The chain recombines TRBV5-8 with TRBJ2-7; no reliable D call. V was cut by 1 base and J by 2 bases, with 7 bases left in between. Germline V gene sequence: CDR1 SGHTS, CDR2 YDEGEE. The CDR3 runs 13 residues. Looking up the rest from reference TRBV5-8 and TRBJ2-7 gives the full variable domain: EAGVTQSPTHLIKTRGQQATLRCSPISGHTSVYWYQQALGLGLQFLLWYDEGEERNRGNFPPRFSGRQFPNYSSELNVNALELEDSALYLCASSLNSAYEQYFGPGTRLTVT.

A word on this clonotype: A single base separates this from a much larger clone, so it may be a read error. The CDR3 DNA reads TGTGCCTGGAGGGCCGGGACAGGGGGCGTGGAGACCCAGTACTTC. Residues: CAWRAGTGGVETQYF. The chain carries TRBV30 and TRBJ2-5; 12 bases fit TRBD1. The CDR3 has 15 amino acids. V was clipped by 3 bases and J by 5 bases; unmatched bases: 7. Germline CDR1 and CDR2: GTSNPN and SVGIG (reference sequence).

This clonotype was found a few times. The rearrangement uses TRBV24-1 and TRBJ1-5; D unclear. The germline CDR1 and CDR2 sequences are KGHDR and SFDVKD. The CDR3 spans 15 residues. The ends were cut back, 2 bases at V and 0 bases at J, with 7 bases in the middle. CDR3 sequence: CATSDSANSNQPQHF. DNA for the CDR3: TGTGCCACCAGTGATTCTGCGAATAGCAATCAGCCCCAGCATTTT.

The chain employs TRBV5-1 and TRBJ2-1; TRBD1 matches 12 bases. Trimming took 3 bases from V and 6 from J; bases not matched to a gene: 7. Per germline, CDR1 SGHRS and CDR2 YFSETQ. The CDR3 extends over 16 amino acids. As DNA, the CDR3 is TGCGCCAGCAGCTCCACCGGGACAGGGGGCCTCAATGAGCAGTTCTTC. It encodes CASSSTGTGGLNEQFF.

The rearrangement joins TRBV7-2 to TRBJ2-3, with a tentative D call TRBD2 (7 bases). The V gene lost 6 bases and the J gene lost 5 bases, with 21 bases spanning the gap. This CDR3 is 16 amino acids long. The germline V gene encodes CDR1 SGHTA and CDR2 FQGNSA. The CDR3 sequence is CASRRGGTVAQDTQYF. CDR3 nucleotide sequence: TGTGCCAGCAGGAGGGGGGGAACGGTTGCACAAGATACGCAGTATTTT.

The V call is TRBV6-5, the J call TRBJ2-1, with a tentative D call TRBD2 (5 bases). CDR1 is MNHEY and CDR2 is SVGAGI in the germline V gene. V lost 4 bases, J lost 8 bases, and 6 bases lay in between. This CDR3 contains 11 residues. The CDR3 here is CASSWTHEQFF. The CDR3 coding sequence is TGTGCCAGCAGTTGGACTCATGAGCAGTTCTTC.